The 14 T cell receptor beta chains presented below share a single source sample, sequenced in a study of Ad26.COV2.S vaccination and SARS-CoV-2 variants. Clones were read by immunoSEQ multiplex PCR, and TCRdb kept only the in-frame ones, dropping some. Altogether 300,000 to 350,000 clones are present, 88% being singletons, with the ten largest covering 6.4%. Indicated treatment: approximately 18 received Ad26.COV2.S at low or high dose, single or two shots; roughly 5 received placebo; per-sample allocation not given. Collection of the samples took place on day 63 after the first injection of vaccine or placebo. Sample: peripheral blood, taken in a trial of Ad26.COV2.S vaccine versus placebo. The receptors come from a person between 18 and 60 years old who received the Ad26.COV2.S COVID-19 vaccine or a placebo.

The chain links TRBV7-3 to TRBJ2-3; perhaps TRBD2 as D (6 bases). CDR1 is SGHTA, CDR2 FQGTGA, per germline. Trimming left V 4 bases short and J 2 bases short, with 16 bases between. The CDR3 runs to 16 residues. The CDR3 protein is CASSSPTSLPTDTQYF. The CDR3 DNA sequence: TGTGCCAGCAGCTCCCCGACTAGTTTGCCCACAGATACGCAGTATTTT.

This chain links TRBV7-8 with TRBJ1-2; no reliable D call. This CDR3 spans 14 amino acids. Germline CDR1 reads SGHVS; CDR2 reads FQNEAQ. V was cut by 2 bases and J by 4 bases, with 11 bases left in between. The CDR3 loop reads CASSLRSGFYGYTF. CDR3 nucleotides: TGTGCCAGCAGCTTAAGGTCGGGCTTCTATGGCTACACCTTC.

This sequence joins TRBV9 and TRBJ2-3, with TRBD2 matching 12 bases. V gave up 3 bases and J gave up 4 bases; unmatched junction bases: 3. The germline V gene encodes CDR1 SGDLS and CDR2 YYNGEE. This CDR3 spans 15 amino acids. In DNA form, the CDR3 reads TGTGCCAGCAGCGAGCTAGCGGGAGGGTCAGATACGCAGTATTTT. It codes for CASSELAGGSDTQYF.

The V and J genes are TRBV28 and TRBJ1-6; no clear D. Deletions cut 7 bases from V and 0 bases from J, with 10 bases between. The CDR3 contains 15 residues. In germline, CDR1 is MDHEN, CDR2 SYDVKM. The CDR3 coding sequence is TGTGCCAGCACCGAGAAAAGCTCCTATAATTCACCCCTCCACTTT. Translation gives CASTEKSSYNSPLHF.

The gene calls are TRBV12-3 or TRBV12-4 and TRBJ1-6; possibly TRBD1 for D (5 bases). The CDR3 length is 12 residues. The V end lost 0 bases, the J end lost 15 bases, and 9 bases lay between the germline ends. The CDR3 nucleotides are TGTGCCAGCAGTTTAGCCAGGGCGTACCTCCACTTT. Protein: CASSLARAYLHF.

The chain uses TRBV12-3 or TRBV12-4 and TRBJ2-7; D ambiguous. The length of the CDR3 is 13 residues. Trimming removed 1 base from V and 2 bases from J, with 6 bases in between. For the CDR3, the DNA is TGTGCCAGCAGTTTAGGGGGTCCCTACGAGCAGTACTTC. Its translation: CASSLGGPYEQYF.

This clone has a single count. The V call is TRBV19, the J call TRBJ1-1, with D unresolved. Between the trimmed V and J ends, which lost 6 bases and 5 bases, there was a span of 13 bases. The CDR3 has 13 residues. Germline CDR1 is LNHDA and CDR2 is SQIVND (reference sequence). The CDR3 nucleotides are TGTGCCAGTAGCCAGACCCGAGGAACTGAAGCTTTCTTT. This codes for CASSQTRGTEAFF.

This rearrangement joins TRBV27 to TRBJ1-1; TRBD1 aligns across 7 bases. Per germline, CDR1 MNHEY and CDR2 SMNVEV (reference sequence). J was trimmed by 1 base and V by 1 base; bases with no gene match: 9. This CDR3 contains 17 residues. The CDR3 region is CASSLFGTATQNTEAFF. Here the CDR3 DNA reads TGTGCCAGCAGTTTATTCGGGACAGCGACCCAGAACACTGAAGCTTTCTTT.

This clone has only a few counts. This chain uses TRBV9 with TRBJ1-1, with D hard to call. Trimming removed 0 bases from V and 1 base from J, with 4 bases in between. The CDR3 sequence is 13 residues long. CDR1 and CDR2 (germline): SGDLS, YYNGEE. The CDR3 DNA follows: TGTGCCAGCAGCGTAGAGGGGAACACTGAAGCTTTCTTT. This sequence encodes CASSVEGNTEAFF.

This chain links TRBV5-1 with TRBJ1-2, with unresolved D. CDR1 and CDR2 (germline): SGHRS, YFSETQ. The germline V and J ends were trimmed by 0 bases and 8 bases, with 17 bases remaining between them. This CDR3 is built from 15 residues. The CDR3 here is CASSLEHGSTRGYTF. The CDR3 bases are TGCGCCAGCAGCTTGGAACACGGCAGCACGCGAGGCTACACCTTC.

The J gene is TRBJ2-1, the V gene TRBV10-3; TRBD1 is a possible D gene (7 bases). The V gene's germline CDR1 is ENHRY and CDR2 SYGVKD. The V end was cut by 7 bases, the J end by 5 bases, with 18 bases between. The CDR3 is 15 amino acids. DNA of the CDR3: TGTGCCATCATGAGGACAGGACTAACTAACAATGAGCAGTTCTTC. This translates into CAIMRTGLTNNEQFF.

The chain carries TRBV4-3 and TRBJ2-6, with 12 nucleotides matching TRBD1. The trim removed 4 bases at V and 2 bases at J, leaving 6 bases unmatched. This CDR3 is 18 amino acids long. CDR1 and CDR2 (germline): LGHNA, YSLEER. The CDR3 loop reads CASSRSWDRGPGANVLTF. For the CDR3, the DNA is TGCGCCAGCAGCCGATCCTGGGACAGGGGGCCTGGGGCCAACGTCCTGACTTTC.

The rearrangement uses TRBV7-9 and TRBJ2-3, with D possibly matching TRBD1 (6 bases). The germline V and J ends were trimmed by 5 bases and 2 bases, with 11 bases remaining between them. The CDR3 consists of 14 residues. Germline lookup yields CDR1 SEHNR and CDR2 FQNEAQ (reference sequence). CDR3 DNA sequence: TGTGCCAGCAGCATACAGGGAACCACAGATACGCAGTATTTT. Residues: CASSIQGTTDTQYF.

The chain uses TRBV25-1 and TRBJ2-1; 10 nucleotides match TRBD1. The CDR3 is 15 amino acids. V was clipped by 3 bases and J by 7 bases; unmatched bases: 6. Germline V CDR1 and CDR2: MGHDK, SYGVNS. CDR3 protein: CASSDSGTGENEQFF. Here the CDR3 DNA reads TGTGCCAGCAGTGATTCTGGGACAGGGGAAAATGAGCAGTTCTTC. Based on the CDR3 plus reference TRBV25-1 and TRBJ2-1, the full variable domain is EADIYQTPRYLVIGTGKKITLECSQTMGHDKMYWYQQDPGMELHLIHYSYGVNSTEKGDLSSESTVSRIRTEHFPLTLESARPSHTSQYLCASSDSGTGENEQFFGPGTRLTVL.